These 5 T cell receptor beta chains came from one sample sequenced in a study of cytomegalovirus exposure and HLA in healthy donors. PCR involved 60 Vbeta and 13 Jbeta primers. The table came from immunoSEQ multiplex PCR; TCRdb's copy has only in-frame clones and leaves some out. The sample carries about 140,000 clones, about 80% recorded once. The sequenced sample was PBMCs. The receptors originated from a man aged 40-49 years in good health and CMV-seropositive.

The chain carries TRBV19 and TRBJ2-3; no clear D. Germline assignment: CDR1 LNHDA and CDR2 SQIVND (reference sequence). The CDR3 length is 12 residues. V was cut by 1 base and J by 12 bases, with 11 bases left in between. CDR3 in amino acids: CASSIAQSTQYF. CDR3 sequence (DNA): TGTGCCAGTAGTATAGCTCAATCGACACAGTATTTT. Combining the CDR3 with reference TRBV19 and TRBJ2-3 gives the whole variable domain DGGITQSPKYLFRKEGQNVTLSCEQNLNHDAMYWYRQDPGQGLRLIYYSQIVNDFQKGDIAEGYSVSREKKESFPLTVTSAQKNPTAFYLCASSIAQSTQYFGPGTRLTVL.

The rearrangement links TRBV6-6 to TRBJ2-7; 10 nucleotides align to TRBD1. V dropped 0 bases and J dropped 0; count of bases not matched to a gene: 2. The CDR3 consists of 16 residues. Germline V gene lookup returns CDR1 MNHNY and CDR2 SVGAGI (reference sequence). The CDR3 here is CASSYSRTGGSYEQYF. The CDR3 nucleotides read TGTGCCAGCAGTTACTCAAGGACAGGGGGCTCCTACGAGCAGTACTTC.

The J gene is TRBJ1-4, the V gene TRBV25-1; tentative D call: TRBD1 (5 bases). The germline gives CDR1 MGHDK, CDR2 SYGVNS. The CDR3 is 13 residues long. V dropped 8 bases and J dropped 5 bases, with 12 bases sitting between them. CDR3 residues: CASAMGQNEKLFF. DNA for the CDR3: TGTGCCAGCGCTATGGGGCAGAATGAAAAACTGTTTTTT.

The sample holds a few counts of this clone. The chain couples TRBV7-9 to TRBJ2-3, with TRBD2 as a possible D gene (6 bases). CDR1 and CDR2 from the germline V gene are SEHNR and FQNEAQ (reference sequence). V dropped 3 bases and J dropped 2 bases, with 9 bases sitting between them. This CDR3 is built from 14 residues. For the CDR3, the DNA is TGTGCCAGCAGCTTTAGCGGAAACACAGATACGCAGTATTTT. Translation gives CASSFSGNTDTQYF. Full variable domain (missing parts from reference TRBV7-9 and TRBJ2-3): DTGVSQNPRHKITKRGQNVTFRCDPISEHNRLYWYRQTLGQGPEFLTYFQNEAQLEKSRLLSDRFSAERPKGSFSTLEIQRTEQGDSAMYLCASSFSGNTDTQYFGPGTRLTVL.

The chain links TRBV7-2 to TRBJ1-2; possible D gene TRBD1, 5 bases. V lost 5 bases and J lost 6, with 16 bases in between. The CDR3 covers 14 residues. Germline values: CDR1 SGHTA, CDR2 FQGNSA. The CDR3 spells CASSRGAGWNGYTF. CDR3 DNA: TGTGCCAGCAGCCGCGGGGCAGGGTGGAATGGCTACACCTTC.